Shown below are 4 T cell receptor beta chains from a single sample sequenced in a study of blood T cell repertoires in COVID-19. Assay used: immunoSEQ multiplex PCR; TCRdb lists only in-frame clones, some missing. The sample shows about 55,000 clones, 82% of them seen only once. Sequenced sample: peripheral blood. The source is a human donor in a cohort sampled during active or convalescent COVID-19.

This rearrangement joins TRBV30 to TRBJ2-7, with 7 bases identical to TRBD1. The V gene's germline CDR1 is GTSNPN and CDR2 SVGIG (reference sequence). CDR3 length: 12 residues. Trimming took 3 bases from V and 2 from J; bases not matched to a gene: 1. For the CDR3, the DNA is TGTGCCTGGAGGCAGGGGGCCTACGAGCAGTACTTC. Amino acids: CAWRQGAYEQYF.

The rearrangement joins TRBV6-2 or TRBV6-3 to TRBJ1-3; D remains unclear. V was cut by 2 bases and J by 7 bases, with 24 bases left in between. In germline, CDR1 is MNHEY, CDR2 SVGEGT. The CDR3 has 18 amino acids. The CDR3 sequence is CASSYPSGGGRRRNTIYF. The CDR3 DNA follows: TGTGCCAGCAGTTACCCAAGCGGCGGAGGGAGAAGGAGGAACACCATATATTTT.

The table lists this clone with a few counts. For the CDR3, the DNA is TGTGCCAGCAGCTTCTACAGGGAGGGGGAGCTGTTTTTT. Translation: CASSFYREGELFF. The rearrangement joins TRBV11-2 to TRBJ2-2; D possibly corresponds to TRBD1 (6 bases). Germline-derived CDR1 and CDR2 are SGHAT and FQNNGV. V lost 3 bases and J lost 8, with 10 bases in between. The CDR3 runs to 13 residues.

V is TRBV15 and J is TRBJ2-7, with 7 nucleotides matching TRBD1. CDR1 LNHNV and CDR2 YYDKDF come from the germline V gene (reference sequence). The CDR3 runs to 16 residues. The V and J ends lost 6 bases and 0 bases, in that order; junction bases with no gene match: 11. The DNA for the CDR3 is TGTGCCACCAGTGACAGGGCAGAAAAACTCTCCTACGAGCAGTACTTC. Protein product: CATSDRAEKLSYEQYF.